This T cell receptor (beta chain) was obtained from a study of T cell changes during pregnancy in multiple sclerosis. Only in-frame clones appear in the TCRdb table, and some are missing; sequencing was by immunoSEQ multiplex PCR. The repertoire holds tens of thousands of clones, with 80% to 95% as singletons. This sequence originates from a female donor with multiple sclerosis, enrolled in a pregnancy study. The specimen was peripheral blood, collected in the second trimester of pregnancy.

The DNA for the CDR3 is TGTGCCAGCAGCCCTAGCGGGAAATACAATGAGCAGTTCTTC. The encoded protein is CASSPSGKYNEQFF. The chain couples TRBV7-3 to TRBJ2-1, with TRBD2 matching 9 bases. The germline CDR1 and CDR2 sequences are SGHTA and FQGTGA. CDR3 length equals 14 residues. Germline trimming cut 5 bases from V and 4 bases from J; bases unmatched to any gene: 3. The full variable domain, completed using reference TRBV7-3 and TRBJ2-1, is GAGVSQTPSNKVTEKGKYVELRCDPISGHTALYWYRQSLGQGPEFLIYFQGTGAADDSGLPNDRFFAVRPEGSVSTLKIQRTERGDSAVYLCASSPSGKYNEQFFGPGTRLTVL.